The text below deals with one T cell receptor beta chain. The sample originates from a study of blood T cell repertoires in COVID-19. About the research overall: PBMCs, B-cell-depleted T cells, or T cells were the source of the cDNA or gDNA that made up the material.

Original analysis: The authors estimated nucleated cell counts from reference gene primer amplification. TCRdb keeps only in-frame clones here, not all; method: immunoSEQ multiplex PCR. That table gives V, J and clone size, and the DNA gave D and trimming. The sample has about 81,000 clones, about 86% seen once. The TCR comes from a woman older than 75 with acute or convalescent COVID-19. The sequencing sample was made of peripheral blood.

This chain's CDR3 is CASAGRAGPQYF. CDR3 nucleotides: TGTGCCTCAGCCGGCCGAGCAGGTCCCCAGTACTTC. The chain has TRBV2 and TRBJ2-5; D remains unclear. V dropped 11 bases and J dropped 9 bases, with 19 bases sitting between them. Looked up from germline, CDR1 is SNHLY and CDR2 is FYNNEI. The length of the CDR3 is 12 residues.